This TCR beta chain was observed in a study of identical twins. TCRdb re-analysed the 5' RACE reads in MiXCR, keeping a single row per CDR3 protein. The sample lists about 660,000 distinct CDR3 sequences, around 8.3% occurring once. Notes on the study in general: Out-of-frame alpha sequences common to twins were enriched for low generation probability. Invariant T cells like MAIT and iNKT could partly confound the zero-insertion analyses. Without tracking the same donors, conclusions rested on cross-sectional statistical analysis.

This clonotype was found many times. What it recognizes is unknown. The CDR3 has 11 amino acids. Germline V CDR1 and CDR2: SQVTM, ANQGSEA. The V end was cut by 4 bases, the J end by 1 base, with 1 base between. The sample also formed part of further work on yellow fever vaccine responses in identical twins.

The chain couples TRBV29-1 to TRBJ2-2, with D hard to call. The sample taken for sequencing was PBMCs. The origin of this receptor is a woman aged 18 to 35 in good health. CDR3 residues: CSVGNTGELFF. DNA for the CDR3: TGCAGCGTTGGGAACACCGGGGAGCTGTTTTTT.